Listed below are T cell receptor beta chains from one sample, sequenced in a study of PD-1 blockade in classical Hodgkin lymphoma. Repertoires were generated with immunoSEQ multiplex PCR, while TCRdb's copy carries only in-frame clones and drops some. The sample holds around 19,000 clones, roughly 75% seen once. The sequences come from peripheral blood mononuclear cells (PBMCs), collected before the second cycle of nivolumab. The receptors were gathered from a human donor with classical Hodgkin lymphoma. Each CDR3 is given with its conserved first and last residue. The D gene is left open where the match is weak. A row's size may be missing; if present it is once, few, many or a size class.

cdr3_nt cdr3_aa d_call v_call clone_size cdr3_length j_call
TGTGCCAGCAGCTTGGACGGGGACACCTACGAGCAGTACTTC CASSLDGDTYEQYF . TRBV5-4 few 14 TRBJ2-7
TGTGCCAGCAGTTACTGGGATAACACCGGGGAGCTGTTTTTT CASSYWDNTGELFF . TRBV6-5 . 14 TRBJ2-2
TGTGCCAGCAGCCCCTTTGGGGCAGGGGGTAATCAGCCCCAGCATTTT CASSPFGAGGNQPQHF TRBD1 TRBV28 . 16 TRBJ1-5
TGTGCCAGCCGGTCGGTTTTGGGTGAAAAACTGTTTTTT CASRSVLGEKLFF . TRBV6-1 . 13 TRBJ1-4
TGTGCCGGCAGTGAAGTATTGATGACAGCCCCGGGAGGCTACACCTTC CAGSEVLMTAPGGYTF . TRBV6-1 . 16 TRBJ1-2
TGCAGTGCAAAGAGTTACTATGGCTACACCTTC CSAKSYYGYTF . TRBV20-1 . 11 TRBJ1-2
TGTGCCAGCAGCTTCCAGTGGGGCACAGATACGCAGTATTTT CASSFQWGTDTQYF . TRBV7-9 . 14 TRBJ2-3
TGTGCCAGCAGCTTGATGACTAGCGGGAGCGAAGAGACCCAGTACTTC CASSLMTSGSEETQYF TRBD2 TRBV5-6 . 16 TRBJ2-5
TGTGCCAGCAGTATGCGTGGGAAGAGCAATCAGCCCCAGCATTTT CASSMRGKSNQPQHF . TRBV6-5 . 15 TRBJ1-5
TGTGCCATCAGAGCCCGTGAGGGGGCGGACACTGAAGCTTTCTTT CAIRAREGADTEAFF TRBD1 TRBV10-3 . 15 TRBJ1-1
TGCGCCAGCAGTCCCCCGGGTCTGCTAGCGGGAGGAGAAGATACGCAGTATTTT CASSPPGLLAGGEDTQYF TRBD2 TRBV23-1 . 18 TRBJ2-3